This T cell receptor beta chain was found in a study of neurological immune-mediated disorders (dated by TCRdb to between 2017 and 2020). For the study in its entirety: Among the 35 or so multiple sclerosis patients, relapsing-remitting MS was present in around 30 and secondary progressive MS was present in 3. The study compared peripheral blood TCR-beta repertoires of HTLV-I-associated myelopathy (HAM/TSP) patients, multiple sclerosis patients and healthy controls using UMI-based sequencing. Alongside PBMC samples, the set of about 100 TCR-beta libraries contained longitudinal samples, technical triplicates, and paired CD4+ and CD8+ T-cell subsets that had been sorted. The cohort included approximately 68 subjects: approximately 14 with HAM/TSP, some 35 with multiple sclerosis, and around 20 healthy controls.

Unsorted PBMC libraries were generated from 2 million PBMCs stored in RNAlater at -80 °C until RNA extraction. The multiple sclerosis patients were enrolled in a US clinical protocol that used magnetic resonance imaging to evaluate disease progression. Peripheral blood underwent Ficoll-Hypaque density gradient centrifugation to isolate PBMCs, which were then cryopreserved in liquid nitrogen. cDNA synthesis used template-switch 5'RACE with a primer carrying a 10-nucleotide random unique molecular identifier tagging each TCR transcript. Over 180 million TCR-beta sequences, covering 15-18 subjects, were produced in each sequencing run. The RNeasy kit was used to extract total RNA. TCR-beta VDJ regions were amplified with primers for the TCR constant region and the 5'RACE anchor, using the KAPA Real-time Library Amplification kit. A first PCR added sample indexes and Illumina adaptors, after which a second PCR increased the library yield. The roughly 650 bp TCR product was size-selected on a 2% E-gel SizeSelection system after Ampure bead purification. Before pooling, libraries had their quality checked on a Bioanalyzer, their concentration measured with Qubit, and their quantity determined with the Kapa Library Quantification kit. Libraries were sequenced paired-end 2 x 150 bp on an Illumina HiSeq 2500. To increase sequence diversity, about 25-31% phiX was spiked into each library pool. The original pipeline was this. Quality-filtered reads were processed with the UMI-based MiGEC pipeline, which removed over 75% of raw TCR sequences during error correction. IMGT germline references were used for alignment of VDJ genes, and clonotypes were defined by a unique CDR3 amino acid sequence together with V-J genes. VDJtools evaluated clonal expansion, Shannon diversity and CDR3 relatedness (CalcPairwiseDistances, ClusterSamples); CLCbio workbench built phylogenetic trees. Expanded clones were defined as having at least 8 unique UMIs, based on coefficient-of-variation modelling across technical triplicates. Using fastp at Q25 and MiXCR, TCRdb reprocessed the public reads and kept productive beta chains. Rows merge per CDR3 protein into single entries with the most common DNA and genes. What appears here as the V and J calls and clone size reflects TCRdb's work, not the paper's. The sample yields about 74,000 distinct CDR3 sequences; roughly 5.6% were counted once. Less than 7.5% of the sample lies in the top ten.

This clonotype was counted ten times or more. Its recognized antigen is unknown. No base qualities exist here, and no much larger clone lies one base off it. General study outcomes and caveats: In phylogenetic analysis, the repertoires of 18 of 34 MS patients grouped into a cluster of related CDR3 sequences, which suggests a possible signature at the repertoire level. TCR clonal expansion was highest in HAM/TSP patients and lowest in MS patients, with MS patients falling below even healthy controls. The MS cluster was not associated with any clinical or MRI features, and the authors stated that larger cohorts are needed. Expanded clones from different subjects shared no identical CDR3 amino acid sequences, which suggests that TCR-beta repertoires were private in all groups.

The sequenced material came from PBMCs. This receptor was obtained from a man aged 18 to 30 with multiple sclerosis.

The DNA is as follows: TGTGCCAGCAGCCCCAGTACAGGGGCCTATGGCTACACCTTC. It encodes CASSPSTGAYGYTF. This chain is built from TRBV7-2 and TRBJ1-2; TRBD1 fits 7 bases in the junction. CDR1 is given as SGHTA and CDR2 as FQGNSA, both from the germline V gene. Trimming takes 5 bases off V and 4 bases off J; junction bases not matched to a gene: 7. There are 14 amino acids in the CDR3, from cysteine to phenylalanine inclusive. The retained sequence is limited to the CDR3, 42 bases, with the frame set at the first base.